The 7 T cell receptor beta chains below come from one sample, sequenced in a study of blood T cell repertoires in COVID-19. Profiling relied on immunoSEQ multiplex PCR, and the TCRdb table lists in-frame clones only, not all of them. The sample lists more than 400,000 clones; roughly nine tenths were seen once. Sequencing input: PBMCs or T cells enriched from blood (not recorded which). Every receptor here comes from a young woman who had recovered from COVID-19.

The rearrangement joins TRBV5-5 to TRBJ1-3, with 9 nucleotides matching TRBD1. Germline V gene sequence: CDR1 SGHKS, CDR2 YYEKEE (reference sequence). The CDR3 sequence is 14 residues long. The V segment lost 3 bases and the J segment 9 bases; nucleotides outside the gene matches: 7. CDR3 region: CASSSRTGDSTIYF. The CDR3 DNA follows: TGTGCCAGCAGCTCTCGGACAGGGGACAGCACCATATATTTT.

This clone was observed a single time. The chain joins TRBV7-9 to TRBJ1-1; possibly TRBD1 for D (6 bases). CDR3 length equals 14 residues. The V and J ends lost 5 bases and 1 base respectively, with 11 bases between them. CDR1 and CDR2 (germline): SEHNR, FQNEAQ (reference sequence). In nucleotides, the CDR3 is TGTGCCAGCAGCCTGGGACACCAGAACACTGAAGCTTTCTTT. This codes for CASSLGHQNTEAFF. The full variable domain, its missing parts supplied by reference TRBV7-9 and TRBJ1-1, is DTGVSQNPRHKITKRGQNVTFRCDPISEHNRLYWYRQTLGQGPEFLTYFQNEAQLEKSRLLSDRFSAERPKGSFSTLEIQRTEQGDSAMYLCASSLGHQNTEAFFGQGTRLTVV.

The rearrangement uses TRBV28 and TRBJ1-1, with TRBD1 as a possible D gene (6 bases). The germline V and J ends were trimmed by 3 bases and 4 bases, with 12 bases remaining between them. The CDR3 extends over 14 amino acids. Germline V lookup: CDR1 MDHEN, CDR2 SYDVKM. The CDR3 DNA sequence: TGTGCCAGCAGTTTTTCAGGGGAGGGCACTGAAGCTTTCTTT. The encoded protein is CASSFSGEGTEAFF.

The chain is built from TRBV6-5 and TRBJ1-2, with D possibly being TRBD1 (5 bases). The CDR3 has 15 residues. CDR1 is MNHEY and CDR2 is SVGAGI in the germline V gene. V was shortened by 7 bases and J by 6 bases, with 21 bases between the two germline ends. The DNA of the CDR3 is TGTGCCAGCAAGAGTGGGGCAGACGCCGCCCATGGCTACACCTTC. Protein: CASKSGADAAHGYTF.

V gene TRBV27 combines with J gene TRBJ1-5; a possible D gene is TRBD1 (6 bases). Trimming stripped 8 bases from V and 0 bases from J, with 29 bases between. The CDR3 sequence is 20 residues long. Germline CDR1 is MNHEY and CDR2 is SMNVEV (reference sequence). The CDR3 DNA is TGTGCCAGCTTTCGTAACTTGGACAGCCGATTCCCTTATAGCAATCAGCCCCAGCATTTT. This encodes CASFRNLDSRFPYSNQPQHF.

This clone was counted only a few times. The V gene is TRBV4-2, the J gene TRBJ1-1; D is perhaps TRBD1 (5 bases). The CDR3 totals 15 residues. Trimming removed 0 bases at V and 7 bases at J, with 15 bases between. Germline CDR1 is LGHNA and CDR2 is YNFKEQ. Here the CDR3 DNA reads TGTGCCAGCAGCCAAGAACGTAATTGGGACTTTGAAGCTTTCTTT. This sequence encodes CASSQERNWDFEAFF.

The chain recombines TRBV28 with TRBJ2-7; weak D call: TRBD1 (8 bases). CDR1 is MDHEN and CDR2 is SYDVKM in the germline V gene. Trimming cost V 6 bases and J 4 bases, with 19 bases left between them. The CDR3 has 15 residues. Here the CDR3 DNA reads TGTGCCAGCAGGTCCACAGGGGGGGGATCTTACGAGCAGTACTTC. Residues: CASRSTGGGSYEQYF.